Listed below are T cell receptor beta chains from one sample, sequenced in a study of CD8 T cells in Susac syndrome. TCRdb reanalysed the immunoSEQ multiplex PCR reads using MiXCR and keeps one entry per CDR3 protein. The table lists some 160,000 distinct CDR3 sequences, approximately 94% of them singletons. Sequencing was carried out using CD4+ T cells from PBMCs. These receptors were taken from a human donor with Susac syndrome. CDR3s include the opening cysteine and the closing phenylalanine or tryptophan. D genes are given only for firm matches.

V	J	D	length	DNA	CDR3
TRBV3-1	TRBJ2-2	.	14	TGTGCCAGCAGCCAAGTGGATAGCTGGGGGGAGCTGTTTTTT	CASSQVDSWGELFF
TRBV12-2	TRBJ2-6	.	15	TGTGCAAGTCCGACACCCATCTCTGGGGCCAACGTCCTGACTTTC	CASPTPISGANVLTF
TRBV5-4	TRBJ2-1	.	16	TGTGCCAGCAGCTTCGATCCGGGACTTCCCTACAATGAGCAGTTCTTC	CASSFDPGLPYNEQFF
TRBV9	TRBJ2-7	TRBD2	14	TGTGCCAGCAGCGTCGGCGGGAGAGGGAACGAGCAGTACTTC	CASSVGGRGNEQYF
TRBV6-5	TRBJ2-7	.	13	TGTGCCAGCAGTTACTCAAAGGGCAGATTTGAGTACTTC	CASSYSKGRFEYF
TRBV12-3/TRBV12-4	TRBJ2-3	TRBD2	15	TGTGCCAGCAGTTTCGGAGCGGGGGAGACAGATACGCAGTATTTT	CASSFGAGETDTQYF
TRBV12-3/TRBV12-4	TRBJ2-4	.	12	TGTGCCAGCAGTTTATTCGGGGACATTCAGTACTTC	CASSLFGDIQYF
TRBV5-1	TRBJ2-7	.	14	TGCGCCAGCAGCAGGACAGGAGGGCCCTACGAGCAGTACTTC	CASSRTGGPYEQYF
TRBV20-1	TRBJ1-1	.	14	TGCAGTGCTGGCCGTAATTTAGCCGACACTGAAGCTTTCTTT	CSAGRNLADTEAFF
TRBV2	TRBJ1-1	.	14	TGTGCCAGCAGTGGGGGAAGGGGTAACACTGAAGCTTTCTTT	CASSGGRGNTEAFF